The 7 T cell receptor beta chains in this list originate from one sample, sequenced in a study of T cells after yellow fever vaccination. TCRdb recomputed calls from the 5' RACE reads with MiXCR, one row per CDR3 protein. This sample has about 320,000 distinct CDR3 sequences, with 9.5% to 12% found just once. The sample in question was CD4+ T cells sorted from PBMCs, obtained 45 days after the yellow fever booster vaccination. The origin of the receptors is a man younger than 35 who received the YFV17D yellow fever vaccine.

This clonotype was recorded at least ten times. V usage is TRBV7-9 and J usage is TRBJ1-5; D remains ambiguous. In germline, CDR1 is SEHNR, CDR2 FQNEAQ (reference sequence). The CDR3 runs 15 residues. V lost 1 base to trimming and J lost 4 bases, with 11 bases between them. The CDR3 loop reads CASSLGAVTNQPQHF. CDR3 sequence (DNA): TGTGCCAGCAGCTTAGGGGCAGTTACTAATCAGCCCCAGCATTTT.

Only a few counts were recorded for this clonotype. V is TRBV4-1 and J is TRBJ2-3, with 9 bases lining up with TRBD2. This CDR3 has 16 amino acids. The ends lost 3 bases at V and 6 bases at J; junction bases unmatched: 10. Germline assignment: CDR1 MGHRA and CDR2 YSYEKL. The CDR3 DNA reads TGCGCCAGCAGCCAGGGGCGGGGGGGCTCTCCGGATACGCAGTATTTT. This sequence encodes CASSQGRGGSPDTQYF.

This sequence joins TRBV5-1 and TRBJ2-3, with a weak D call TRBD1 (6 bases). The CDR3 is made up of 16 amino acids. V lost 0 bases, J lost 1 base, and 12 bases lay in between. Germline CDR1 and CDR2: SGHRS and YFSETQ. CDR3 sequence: CASSLEGRTGTDTQYF. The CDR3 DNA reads TGCGCCAGCAGCTTGGAAGGTCGGACAGGCACAGATACGCAGTATTTT.

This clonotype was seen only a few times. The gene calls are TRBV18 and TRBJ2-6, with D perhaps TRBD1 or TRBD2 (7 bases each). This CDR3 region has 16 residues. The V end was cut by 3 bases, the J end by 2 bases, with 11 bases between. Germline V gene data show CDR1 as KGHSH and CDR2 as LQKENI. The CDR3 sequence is CASSPQGGPGANVLTF. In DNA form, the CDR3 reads TGTGCCAGCTCACCCCAGGGGGGGCCTGGGGCCAACGTCCTGACTTTC.

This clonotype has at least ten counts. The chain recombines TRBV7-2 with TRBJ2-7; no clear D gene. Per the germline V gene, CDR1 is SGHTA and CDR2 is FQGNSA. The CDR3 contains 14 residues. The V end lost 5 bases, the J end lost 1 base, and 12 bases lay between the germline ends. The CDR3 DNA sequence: TGTGCCAGCAGCGTCGCTCTAGTATCCTACGAGCAGTACTTC. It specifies CASSVALVSYEQYF.

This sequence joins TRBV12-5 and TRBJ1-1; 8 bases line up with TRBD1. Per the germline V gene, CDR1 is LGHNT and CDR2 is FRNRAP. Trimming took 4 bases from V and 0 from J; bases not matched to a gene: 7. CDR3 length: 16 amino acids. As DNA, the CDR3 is TGTGCTAGTGGTTCTCGGACAGGGAGGATGAACACTGAAGCTTTCTTT. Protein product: CASGSRTGRMNTEAFF.

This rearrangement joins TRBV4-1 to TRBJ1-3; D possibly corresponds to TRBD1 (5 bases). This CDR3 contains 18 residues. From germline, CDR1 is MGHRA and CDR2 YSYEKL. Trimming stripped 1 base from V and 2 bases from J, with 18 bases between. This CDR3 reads CASSQGGNNISPGNTIYF. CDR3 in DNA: TGCGCCAGCAGCCAAGGGGGGAATAACATTTCGCCTGGAAACACCATATATTTT.